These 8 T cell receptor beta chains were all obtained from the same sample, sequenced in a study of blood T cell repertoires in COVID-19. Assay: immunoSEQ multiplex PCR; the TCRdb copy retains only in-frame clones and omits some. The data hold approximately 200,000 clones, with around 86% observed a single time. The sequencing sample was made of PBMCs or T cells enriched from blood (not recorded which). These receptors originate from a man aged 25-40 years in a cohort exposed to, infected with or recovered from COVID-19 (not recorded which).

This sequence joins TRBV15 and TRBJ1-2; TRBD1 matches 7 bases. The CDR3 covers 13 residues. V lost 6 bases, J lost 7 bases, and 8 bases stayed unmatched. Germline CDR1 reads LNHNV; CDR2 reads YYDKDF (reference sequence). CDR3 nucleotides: TGTGCCACCAGACGTCGAGGGGGCGCTGGCTACACCTTC. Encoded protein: CATRRRGGAGYTF.

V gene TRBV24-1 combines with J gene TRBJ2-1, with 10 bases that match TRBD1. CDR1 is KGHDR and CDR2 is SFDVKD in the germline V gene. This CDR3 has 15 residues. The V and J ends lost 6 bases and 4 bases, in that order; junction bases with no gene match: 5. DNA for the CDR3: TGTGCCACCAGTCCGGGACAGGGGCGATACAATGAGCAGTTCTTC. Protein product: CATSPGQGRYNEQFF.

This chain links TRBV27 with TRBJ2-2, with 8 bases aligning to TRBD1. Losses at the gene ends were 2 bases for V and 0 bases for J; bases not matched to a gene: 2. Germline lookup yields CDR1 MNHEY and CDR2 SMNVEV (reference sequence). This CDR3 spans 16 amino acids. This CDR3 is CASSLQGAPNTGELFF. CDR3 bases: TGTGCCAGCAGTTTACAGGGGGCGCCGAACACCGGGGAGCTGTTTTTT.

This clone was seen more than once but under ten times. The CDR3 DNA reads as TGTGCCAGCTCACCACCGGGGACAGAGAACACCGGGGAGCTGTTTTTT. Its translation is CASSPPGTENTGELFF. The chain carries TRBV18 and TRBJ2-2; TRBD1 aligns across 7 bases. This CDR3 has 16 residues. Germline V gives CDR1 KGHSH, CDR2 LQKENI. V was clipped by 0 bases and J by 1 base; unmatched bases: 2.

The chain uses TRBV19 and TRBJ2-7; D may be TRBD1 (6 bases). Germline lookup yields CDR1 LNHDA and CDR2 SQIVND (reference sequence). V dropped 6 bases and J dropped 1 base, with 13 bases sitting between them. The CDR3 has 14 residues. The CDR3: CASRTEGGSYEQYF. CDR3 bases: TGTGCCAGTAGGACAGAAGGGGGATCCTACGAGCAGTACTTC. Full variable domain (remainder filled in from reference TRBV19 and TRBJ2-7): DGGITQSPKYLFRKEGQNVTLSCEQNLNHDAMYWYRQDPGQGLRLIYYSQIVNDFQKGDIAEGYSVSREKKESFPLTVTSAQKNPTAFYLCASRTEGGSYEQYFGPGTRLTVT.

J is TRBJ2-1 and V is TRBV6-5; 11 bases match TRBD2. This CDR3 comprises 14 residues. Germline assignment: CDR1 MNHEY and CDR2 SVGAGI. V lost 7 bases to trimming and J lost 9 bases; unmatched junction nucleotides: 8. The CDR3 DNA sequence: TGTGCCAGCAAGCTAGCGGGAGGTGTGACTGAGCAGTTCTTC. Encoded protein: CASKLAGGVTEQFF.

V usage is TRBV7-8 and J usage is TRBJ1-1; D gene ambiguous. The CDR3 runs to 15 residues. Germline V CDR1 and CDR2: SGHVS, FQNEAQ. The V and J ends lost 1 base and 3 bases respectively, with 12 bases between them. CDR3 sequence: CASSLDLGLDTEAFF. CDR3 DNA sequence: TGTGCCAGCAGCTTAGATCTGGGCTTGGACACTGAAGCTTTCTTT.

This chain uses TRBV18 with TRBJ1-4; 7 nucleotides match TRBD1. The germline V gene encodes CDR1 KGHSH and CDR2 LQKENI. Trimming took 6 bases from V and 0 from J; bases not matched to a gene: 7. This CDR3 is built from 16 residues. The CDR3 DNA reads TGTGCCAGCTCCTCGGGACAGCCTGCAACTAATGAAAAACTGTTTTTT. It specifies CASSSGQPATNEKLFF.